Below are 6 T cell receptor beta chains sequenced from a single sample in a study of radiation and T cells in renal cell carcinoma. The table came from immunoSEQ multiplex PCR; TCRdb's copy has only in-frame clones and leaves some out. The sample lists 55,000 to 65,000 clones; 65% to 85% were seen once. Described time point: baseline pretreatment blood. Treatment reported: 15 Gy SBRT to primary tumor, nephrectomy 4 weeks later. Sequenced here: blood, sampled from a patient whose treatment included radiotherapy and nephrectomy. These TCRs come from a man aged 60 to 75 with renal cell carcinoma.

V is TRBV5-1 and J is TRBJ2-6, with 8 bases fitting TRBD2. The CDR3 sequence is 16 residues long. Trimming at V came to 1 base and at J to 3 bases, leaving 3 bases not matched to a gene. CDR1 is SGHRS, CDR2 YFSETQ, per germline. The CDR3 nucleotides are TGCGCCAGCAGCTTGAGCGGGAGTGGTGGGGCCAACGTCCTGACTTTC. Encoded protein: CASSLSGSGGANVLTF.

The chain recombines TRBV6-6 with TRBJ2-5; TRBD2 might be the D (5 bases). The CDR3 covers 13 residues. Germline V gene data show CDR1 as MNHNY and CDR2 as SVGAGI (reference sequence). V was clipped by 2 bases and J by 4 bases, with 8 bases between them. DNA of the CDR3: TGTGCCAGCAGTTACGACTACTTAGAGACCCAGTACTTC. It encodes CASSYDYLETQYF.

The genes are TRBV6-5 and TRBJ1-5, with no clear D. The V gene lost 7 bases and the J gene lost 4 bases, with 8 bases spanning the gap. The CDR3 sequence is 12 residues long. Germline lookup yields CDR1 MNHEY and CDR2 SVGAGI. The CDR3 nucleotides read TGTGCCAGCAAGCCGGAAAATCAGCCCCAGCATTTT. Translation gives CASKPENQPQHF.

The chain carries TRBV5-6 and TRBJ1-1; D unclear. The length of the CDR3 is 11 residues. Trimming pared 2 bases from V and 5 bases from J, leaving 4 bases between. Per the germline V gene, CDR1 is SGHDT and CDR2 is YYEEEE. This CDR3 reads CASSLTTEAFF. CDR3 nucleotides: TGTGCCAGCAGCTTAACGACTGAAGCTTTCTTT. The full variable domain, with the rest looked up from reference TRBV5-6 and TRBJ1-1, is DAGVTQSPTHLIKTRGQQVTLRCSPKSGHDTVSWYQQALGQGPQFIFQYYEEEERQRGNFPDRFSGHQFPNYSSELNVNALLLGDSALYLCASSLTTEAFFGQGTRLTVV.

The rearrangement joins TRBV23-1 to TRBJ2-2; D may be TRBD1 (6 bases). TRBV23-1 has ORF status, its function being uncertain. V dropped 10 bases and J dropped 1 base, with 25 bases sitting between them. The CDR3 is 18 amino acids. CDR3 nucleotide sequence: TGCGCCACCTACCTATCTATGAGACAGGTGTGGAACACCGGGGAGCTGTTTTTT. This translates into CATYLSMRQVWNTGELFF.

This clone was seen only a few times. The rearrangement uses TRBV11-2 and TRBJ2-5; 11 bases agree with TRBD2. This CDR3 region has 17 residues. Germline-derived CDR1 and CDR2 are SGHAT and FQNNGV. Losses at the gene ends were 5 bases for V and 7 bases for J; bases not matched to a gene: 15. CDR3 DNA sequence: TGTGCCAGCAGCGCAAGACTAGCGGGACTTTTGGTTGGGACCCAGTACTTC. Protein: CASSARLAGLLVGTQYF.